The T cell receptor (beta chain) described here comes from a study of cytotoxic CD8 clonotypes in ibrutinib-treated CLL. Regarding the study as a whole: Private clonotypes, not public ones, expanded at ibrutinib response.

The CDR3 is 14 residues long. Trimming shortened V by 2 bases and J by 2 bases, and 8 bases separated the two germline ends. Germline values: CDR1 SGHVS, CDR2 FNYEAQ. Profiling relied on immunoSEQ multiplex PCR, and the TCRdb table lists in-frame clones only, not all of them. The sample holds about 50,000 clones, 57% seen once. Regarding this clone: Its antigen is as yet unknown.

The chain joins TRBV7-6 to TRBJ2-3, with D perhaps matching TRBD1 (6 bases). The sequenced sample was PBMCs, obtained after 24 months of ibrutinib treatment. The source of this sequence is a human donor with chronic lymphocytic leukemia. CDR3: CASSLRDNTDTQYF. The CDR3 nucleotides are TGTGCCAGCAGCTTAAGGGACAACACAGATACGCAGTATTTT. Based on the CDR3 plus reference TRBV7-6 and TRBJ2-3, the full variable domain is GAGVSQSPRYKVTKRGQDVALRCDPISGHVSLYWYRQALGQGPEFLTYFNYEAQQDKSGLPNDRFSAERPEGSISTLTIQRTEQRDSAMYRCASSLRDNTDTQYFGPGTRLTVL.